The 20 T cell receptor beta chains reported below all come from one sample, sequenced in a study of T cells in Graves' hyperthyroidism and ophthalmopathy. There were TCR beta CDR3 regions amplified from RNA transcripts. HTBI primers were employed in a first-round RT-PCR of the TCR CDR3. One entry per CDR3 protein, called by TCRdb with MiXCR from the multiplex PCR reads. The repertoire holds roughly 150,000 distinct CDR3 sequences, with about 9% as singletons. Sequencing was done on a sample of blood. The receptors come from a woman under 30 with Graves' hyperthyroidism that later progressed to Graves' ophthalmopathy.

A few counts support this clonotype. This chain connects TRBV3-1 to TRBJ1-2; unclear D gene. V was shortened by 0 bases and J by 0 bases, with 11 bases between the two germline ends. Per the germline V gene, CDR1 is LGHDT and CDR2 is YNNKEL (reference sequence). The length of the CDR3 is 16 residues. The CDR3 reads CASSQDLPVSNYGYTF. The DNA of the CDR3 is TGTGCCAGCAGCCAAGATCTACCGGTATCTAACTATGGCTACACCTTC.

Many counts were recorded for this clonotype. The chain employs TRBV3-1 and TRBJ2-1; 9 nucleotides match TRBD2. With 1 base clipped from V and 8 bases from J, the junction kept 9 bases outside the gene matches. CDR3 size: 16 residues. Germline V gene data show CDR1 as LGHDT and CDR2 as YNNKEL (reference sequence). For the CDR3, the DNA is TGTGCCAGCAGCCAAGCTTCTAGCGGGATAAGGTATGAGCAGTTCTTC. Amino acids: CASSQASSGIRYEQFF.

The J gene is TRBJ2-7, the V gene TRBV11-2; 10 nucleotides align to TRBD2. CDR3 size: 16 residues. Germline-derived CDR1 and CDR2 are SGHAT and FQNNGV. The V gene end was trimmed by 5 bases and the J gene end by 3 bases; junction bases not matched to a gene: 10. This CDR3 is CASSPTRTSGYYEQYF. The DNA for the CDR3 is TGTGCCAGCAGCCCGACCCGGACTAGCGGCTACTACGAGCAGTACTTC. Full variable domain (rest looked up from reference TRBV11-2 and TRBJ2-7): EAGVAQSPRYKIIEKRQSVAFWCNPISGHATLYWYQQILGQGPKLLIQFQNNGVVDDSQLPKDRFSAERLKGVDSTLKIQPAKLEDSAVYLCASSPTRTSGYYEQYFGPGTRLTVT.

There are many counts of this clonotype. This chain connects TRBV7-9 to TRBJ2-4; D might be TRBD2 (5 bases). Germline V gene data show CDR1 as SEHNR and CDR2 as FQNEAQ (reference sequence). The CDR3 is made up of 17 amino acids. The V end was cut by 4 bases, the J end by 6 bases, with 22 bases between. CDR3 amino acids: CASSYFPWESPGNIQYF. CDR3 bases: TGTGCCAGCAGCTACTTCCCTTGGGAGTCTCCAGGAAACATTCAGTACTTC.

In its sample, this clonotype was seen many times. This chain connects TRBV29-1 to TRBJ2-2; no definite D call. CDR1 is SQVTM and CDR2 is ANQGSEA in the germline V gene. This CDR3 has 14 residues. The germline V and J ends were trimmed by 1 base and 6 bases, with 12 bases remaining between them. For the CDR3, the DNA is TGCAGCGTTGAAGCGTCATTTAACCCCGGGGAGCTGTTTTTT. This sequence encodes CSVEASFNPGELFF.

This clonotype showed up many times. The gene calls are TRBV12-3 or TRBV12-4 and TRBJ2-2; TRBD1 might be the D (7 bases). The CDR3 runs to 15 residues. The V end was cut by 6 bases, the J end by 5 bases, with 16 bases between. CDR3 in DNA: TGTGCCAGCAGCCGTCGGACAGGAGGGACCGGGGAGCTGTTTTTT. Translation gives CASSRRTGGTGELFF.

In this sample, this clonotype turned up many times. In DNA, the CDR3 is TGTGCCAGCAGTGATAGTGGGGGCACAGATACGCAGTATTTT. This translates into CASSDSGGTDTQYF. The chain employs TRBV2 and TRBJ2-3; D unclear. This CDR3 is 14 amino acids long. Between the trimmed V and J ends, which lost 3 bases and 1 base, there was a span of 8 bases. CDR1 SNHLY and CDR2 FYNNEI come from the germline V gene.

Many counts were recorded for this clonotype. This chain joins TRBV29-1 and TRBJ1-1; TRBD1 is a possible D gene (6 bases). The CDR3 runs to 14 residues. Trimming stripped 6 bases from V and 1 base from J, with 15 bases between. Germline CDR1 reads SQVTM; CDR2 reads ANQGSEA. CDR3 in amino acids: CSVRGFPENTEAFF. The CDR3 region has the DNA TGCAGCGTGAGGGGGTTCCCTGAGAACACTGAAGCTTTCTTT. The full variable domain, rest sourced from reference TRBV29-1 and TRBJ1-1, is SAVISQKPSRDICQRGTSLTIQCQVDSQVTMMFWYRQQPGQSLTLIATANQGSEATYESGFVIDKFPISRPNLTFSTLTVSNMSPEDSSIYLCSVRGFPENTEAFFGQGTRLTVV.

This clonotype appeared many times. The chain recombines TRBV7-3 with TRBJ2-1; the D gene could be TRBD1 or TRBD2 (6 bases each). CDR1 is SGHTA, CDR2 FQGTGA, per germline. The CDR3 contains 15 residues. Trimming removed 1 base from V and 7 bases from J, with 14 bases in between. CDR3 DNA: TGTGCCAGCAGCTTAAACGGGGGCTTTAGGAATGAGCAGTTCTTC. Its translation: CASSLNGGFRNEQFF.

The gene calls are TRBV10-3 and TRBJ1-2, with 9 bases aligning to TRBD1. V shed 3 bases, J shed 4 bases, and the junction held 3 bases outside the gene matches. This CDR3 is built from 14 residues. Per the germline V gene, CDR1 is ENHRY and CDR2 is SYGVKD. The CDR3 spells CAISDTGGGYGYTF. In DNA, the CDR3 is TGTGCCATCAGTGACACAGGGGGCGGCTATGGCTACACCTTC.

In this sample, this clonotype turned up many times. The V call is TRBV28, the J call TRBJ1-2; 8 bases fit TRBD1. After removal of 8 bases from V and 4 bases from J, the junction contained 6 bases not matched to a gene. Germline CDR1 and CDR2: MDHEN and SYDVKM. The CDR3 runs to 13 residues. This chain's CDR3 is CASGTGLIYGYTF. CDR3 sequence (DNA): TGTGCCAGCGGGACAGGCCTAATCTATGGCTACACCTTC.

This chain connects TRBV5-4 to TRBJ1-4; unclear D gene. The CDR3 extends over 15 amino acids. V gave up 4 bases and J gave up 7 bases, with 17 bases separating them. Germline CDR1 is SGHNT and CDR2 is YYREEE (reference sequence). DNA of the CDR3: TGTGCCAGCAGCCGTCCGGACGAAGGATCTGAAAAACTGTTTTTT. Translated: CASSRPDEGSEKLFF.

Ten or more counts support this clonotype. The chain couples TRBV2 to TRBJ1-1, with D possibly being TRBD1 (6 bases). Germline CDR1 and CDR2: SNHLY and FYNNEI. The V gene lost 6 bases and the J gene lost 3 bases, with 11 bases spanning the gap. This CDR3 contains 13 residues. In nucleotides, the CDR3 is TGTGCCAGCAGCGAGGACAGTTACACTGAAGCTTTCTTT. It yields the protein CASSEDSYTEAFF.

A few counts support this clonotype. The chain carries TRBV4-1 and TRBJ2-5; 9 bases agree with TRBD1. Germline V gene lookup returns CDR1 MGHRA and CDR2 YSYEKL. The CDR3 totals 16 residues. J was trimmed by 4 bases and V by 0 bases; bases with no gene match: 6. CDR3 region: CASSQETGGRIETQYF. CDR3 DNA: TGCGCCAGCAGCCAAGAAACAGGGGGCCGTATAGAGACCCAGTACTTC.

This clonotype was counted ten times or more. The J gene is TRBJ2-3, the V gene TRBV29-1; 9 bases are shared with TRBD1. CDR3 length equals 15 residues. Germline CDR1 is SQVTM and CDR2 is ANQGSEA. The V and J ends lost 4 bases and 4 bases, in that order; junction bases with no gene match: 9. CDR3 DNA sequence: TGCAGCGTTGTTGAGCCGGGACAGGGCTCAGATACGCAGTATTTT. It yields the protein CSVVEPGQGSDTQYF.

This clonotype was detected a few times. The chain uses TRBV10-2 and TRBJ1-1; TRBD1 agrees at 7 bases. Germline assignment: CDR1 WSHSY and CDR2 SAAADI. The CDR3 spans 17 residues. Unmatched junction bases numbered 10, after V lost 2 bases and J lost 1 base. CDR3 bases: TGCGCCAGCAGTGAGAGTCGGATCAGGGGGGGGAACACTGAAGCTTTCTTT. It is translated as CASSESRIRGGNTEAFF.

The rearrangement joins TRBV7-8 to TRBJ1-3; D gene ambiguous. Germline values: CDR1 SGHVS, CDR2 FQNEAQ. Trimming pared 3 bases from V and 2 bases from J, leaving 11 bases between. The CDR3 has 15 residues. CDR3 protein: CASSFGWKPGNTIYF. CDR3 DNA: TGTGCCAGCAGCTTCGGGTGGAAACCTGGAAACACCATATATTTT.

This clonotype was found a few times. This chain uses TRBV3-1 with TRBJ2-7; TRBD1 is a possible D gene (5 bases). Germline CDR1 is LGHDT and CDR2 is YNNKEL (reference sequence). V was cut by 1 base and J by 6 bases, with 19 bases left in between. This CDR3 comprises 16 residues. The DNA for the CDR3 is TGTGCCAGCAGCCAAGTCCAAAAAAACCAGGGTTGCGAGCAGTACTTC. This sequence encodes CASSQVQKNQGCEQYF.

This clonotype was picked up a small number of times. At one end the junction does not follow the germline gene, possibly because of a read error. The rearrangement uses TRBV10-2 and TRBJ2-7; D is possibly TRBD1 or TRBD2 (5 bases each). Looked up from germline, CDR1 is WSHSY and CDR2 is SAAADI. The CDR3 loop spans 14 amino acids. CDR3 nucleotides: TGCGTCAGCAGTGAGTCGAGCAGGGACCACGAGCAGTACTTC. Translation gives CVSSESSRDHEQYF.

This clonotype was counted ten times or more. The chain couples TRBV3-1 to TRBJ2-1, with D perhaps being TRBD1 or TRBD2 (5 bases each). Germline V lookup: CDR1 LGHDT, CDR2 YNNKEL (reference sequence). V lost 5 bases and J lost 4, with 15 bases in between. The CDR3 extends over 15 amino acids. DNA for the CDR3: TGTGCCAGCAGCGAGGACCGGGACCTATACAATGAGCAGTTCTTC. This codes for CASSEDRDLYNEQFF.